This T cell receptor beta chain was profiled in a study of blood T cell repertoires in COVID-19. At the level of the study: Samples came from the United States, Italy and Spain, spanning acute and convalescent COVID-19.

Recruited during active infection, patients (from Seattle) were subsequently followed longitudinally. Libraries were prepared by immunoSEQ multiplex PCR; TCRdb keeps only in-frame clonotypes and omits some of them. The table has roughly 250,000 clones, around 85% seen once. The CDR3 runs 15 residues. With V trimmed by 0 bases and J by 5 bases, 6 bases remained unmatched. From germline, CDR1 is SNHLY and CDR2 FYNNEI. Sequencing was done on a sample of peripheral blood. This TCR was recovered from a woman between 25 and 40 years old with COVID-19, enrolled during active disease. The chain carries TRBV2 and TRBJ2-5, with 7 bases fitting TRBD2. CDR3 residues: CASSEAPGREETQYF. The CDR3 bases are TGTGCCAGCAGTGAAGCGCCAGGGAGGGAGGAGACCCAGTACTTC.